This section outlines one TCR beta chain sequence together with its context. The data were taken from a study of control samples from healthy donors and cancer patients. CDR1 is SGHDN and CDR2 is FVKESK in the germline V gene. This CDR3 is 13 amino acids long. The V end lost 0 bases, the J end lost 8 bases, and 10 bases lay between the germline ends. This table comes from immunoSEQ multiplex PCR, and its TCRdb copy is limited to in-frame clones, with some not included. The repertoire holds some 130,000 clones, just under 95% seen once, with approximately 6% in the top ten. This chain links TRBV14 with TRBJ1-2, with D perhaps matching TRBD1 (5 bases). This clonotype was sampled from a man between 18 and 35 years old in good health. The sample consisted of blood. The CDR3 DNA is TGTGCCAGCAGCCAAGATCGTAGGGGCGGCTACACCTTC. Protein: CASSQDRRGGYTF. The complete variable domain, with remaining parts taken from reference TRBV14 and TRBJ1-2, reads EAGVTQFPSHSVIEKGQTVTLRCDPISGHDNLYWYRRVMGKEIKFLLHFVKESKQDESGMPNNRFLAERTGGTYSTLKVQPAELEDSGVYFCASSQDRRGGYTFGSGTRLTVV.